Listed here are 8 T cell receptor beta chains from one sample, sequenced in a study of shared clonotypes between healthy human individuals. TCRdb's copy holds only in-frame clones and misses some; the assay was immunoSEQ multiplex PCR. In the table there are 450,000 to 650,000 clones, about 80% of which are singletons. Sequencing used PBMCs. These TCRs come from a woman aged 40-49 years in good health. Some clones in this sample may be carry-over from other donors' samples.

The CDR3 is CASSLGSRGIATNEKLFF. As DNA, the CDR3 is TGTGCCAGCAGTTTAGGGTCCAGGGGAATTGCAACTAATGAAAAACTGTTTTTT. The V gene is TRBV28, the J gene TRBJ1-4, with a tentative D call TRBD1 (6 bases). The germline CDR1 and CDR2 sequences are MDHEN and SYDVKM. V lost 2 bases to trimming and J lost 0 bases, with 16 bases between them. The CDR3 contains 18 residues.

The rearrangement uses TRBV28 and TRBJ1-5; D might be TRBD1 (5 bases). The CDR3 extends over 14 amino acids. V shed 2 bases and J shed 6 bases, with 11 bases lying between them. Per germline, CDR1 MDHEN and CDR2 SYDVKM. The CDR3 bases are TGTGCCAGCAGTTTAGTTACAAGGGGTCAGCCCCAGCATTTT. This encodes CASSLVTRGQPQHF.

The chain uses TRBV2 and TRBJ2-3; D unclear. V dropped 6 bases and J dropped 0 bases, with 10 bases sitting between them. CDR3 size: 14 residues. CDR1 and CDR2 from the germline V gene are SNHLY and FYNNEI. The CDR3 region is CASRFLGSTDTQYF. The CDR3 nucleotides read TGTGCCAGCAGGTTTCTCGGGAGCACAGATACGCAGTATTTT.

Note on this clone: The junction differs from germline at one of its ends, possibly a read error. The genes are TRBV5-1 and TRBJ2-5, with 11 nucleotides matching TRBD2. CDR3 length: 15 amino acids. Looked up from germline, CDR1 is SGHRS and CDR2 is YFSETQ. The CDR3 region has the DNA TGCGCCAGCAGCTTGGGACTAGCGGGACAAGGGACCCAGTACTTC. Its translation is CASSLGLAGQGTQYF.

The gene calls are TRBV4-3 and TRBJ2-1, with 7 positions matching TRBD1. The germline gives CDR1 LGHNA, CDR2 YSLEER. The CDR3 is made up of 14 amino acids. J lost 9 bases, V lost 4 bases, and 9 bases had no gene match. The CDR3 region is CASSPRQGSPEQFF. CDR3 nucleotide sequence: TGCGCCAGCAGCCCCCGACAGGGAAGCCCTGAGCAGTTCTTC.

This sequence joins TRBV5-1 and TRBJ2-5; a weak D match, TRBD1 (6 bases). CDR3 length: 16 residues. Trimming cost V 3 bases and J 4 bases, with 19 bases left between them. Germline V CDR1 and CDR2: SGHRS, YFSETQ. This chain's CDR3 is CASSWSTSTGSETQYF. The DNA of the CDR3 is TGCGCCAGCAGCTGGTCAACATCGACAGGATCAGAGACCCAGTACTTC.

This rearrangement joins TRBV4-1 to TRBJ2-5, with 9 bases that match TRBD2. The germline V gene encodes CDR1 MGHRA and CDR2 YSYEKL. CDR3 size: 15 residues. Trimming removed 4 bases from V and 11 bases from J; junction bases left unmatched: 14. The CDR3 nucleotides read TGCGCCAGCAGCCGAGATGGTAGCGGGAGCCGCCGACAGTACTTC. Translated: CASSRDGSGSRRQYF.

On this clone: Mismatch with germline at one junction end may stem from a read error. The V gene is TRBV6-1, the J gene TRBJ2-7; 7 bases line up with TRBD1. Germline V gives CDR1 MNHNS, CDR2 SASEGT. The CDR3 consists of 14 residues. CDR3 loop: CASSEALQGPEQCF. The CDR3 bases are TGTGCCAGCAGTGAAGCCCTACAGGGGCCCGAGCAGTGCTTC.